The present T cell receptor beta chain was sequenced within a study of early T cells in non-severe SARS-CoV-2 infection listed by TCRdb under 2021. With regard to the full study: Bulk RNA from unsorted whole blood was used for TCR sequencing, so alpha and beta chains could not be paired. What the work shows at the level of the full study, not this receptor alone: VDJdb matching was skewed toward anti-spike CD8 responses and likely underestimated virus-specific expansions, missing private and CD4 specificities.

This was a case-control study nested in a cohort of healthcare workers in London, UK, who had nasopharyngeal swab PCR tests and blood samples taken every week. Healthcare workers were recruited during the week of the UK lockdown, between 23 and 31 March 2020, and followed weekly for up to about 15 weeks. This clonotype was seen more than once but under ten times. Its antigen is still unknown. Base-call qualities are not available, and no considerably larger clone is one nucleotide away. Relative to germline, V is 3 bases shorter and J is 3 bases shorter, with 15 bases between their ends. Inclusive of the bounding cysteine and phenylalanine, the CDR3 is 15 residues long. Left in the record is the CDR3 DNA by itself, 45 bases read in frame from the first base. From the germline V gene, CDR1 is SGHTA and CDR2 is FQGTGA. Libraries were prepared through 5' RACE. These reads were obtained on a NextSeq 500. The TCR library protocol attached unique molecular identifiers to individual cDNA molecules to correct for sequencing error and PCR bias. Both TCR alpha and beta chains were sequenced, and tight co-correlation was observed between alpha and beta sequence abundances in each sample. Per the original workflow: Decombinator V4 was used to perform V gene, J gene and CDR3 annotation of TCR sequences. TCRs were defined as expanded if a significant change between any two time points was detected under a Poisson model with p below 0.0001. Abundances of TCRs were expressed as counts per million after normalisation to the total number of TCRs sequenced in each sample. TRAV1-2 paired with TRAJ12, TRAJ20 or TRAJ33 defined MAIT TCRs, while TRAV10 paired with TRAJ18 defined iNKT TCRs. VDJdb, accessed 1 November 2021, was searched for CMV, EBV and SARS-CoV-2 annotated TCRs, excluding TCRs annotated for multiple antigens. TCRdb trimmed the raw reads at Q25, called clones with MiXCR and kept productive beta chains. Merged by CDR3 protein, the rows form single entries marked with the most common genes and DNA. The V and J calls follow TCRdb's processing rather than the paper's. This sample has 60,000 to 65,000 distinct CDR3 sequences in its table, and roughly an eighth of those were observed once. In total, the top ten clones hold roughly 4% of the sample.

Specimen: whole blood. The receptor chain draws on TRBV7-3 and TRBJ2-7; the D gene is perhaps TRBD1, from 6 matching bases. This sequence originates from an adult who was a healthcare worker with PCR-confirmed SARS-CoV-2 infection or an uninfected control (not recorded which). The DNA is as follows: TGTGCCAGCAGCTTTACTCCGGGACAAATCTACGAGCAGTACTTC. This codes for CASSFTPGQIYEQYF.